This T cell receptor (beta chain) came from a study of T-cell memory formation after mild COVID-19. As concerns this clonotype: Its antigen is unidentified.

Whole-study findings and limits: Shrinking CD4+ clones resided mostly in CM and EM, and CD8+ ones in EMRA. Detection of some responders pre-infection suggested pre-existing cross-reactive memory T cells participated.

Barcoded TCR alpha and TCR beta cDNA libraries with UMIs came from 5'RACE using constant-segment primers. TCRdb independently ran MiXCR on the 5' RACE reads; one entry per CDR3 protein. The sample has around 140,000 distinct CDR3 sequences; 20% to 25% are singletons. Sequenced sample: PBMCs or a T cell subset sorted from them (not recorded which). This TCR came from an adult woman who had mild COVID-19 (a few samples of this study predate the infection). Cell type and time point are not known.

The chain's CDR3 is CASTLDGYSPLHF. The CDR3 DNA reads as TGTGCCAGCACCTTGGACGGGTATTCACCCCTCCACTTT. This chain links TRBV6-2 or TRBV6-3 with TRBJ1-6; D is ambiguous. The CDR3 has 13 residues. V lost 7 bases and J 8 bases, leaving 12 bases between the germline ends. The germline gives CDR1 MNHEY, CDR2 SVGEGT.